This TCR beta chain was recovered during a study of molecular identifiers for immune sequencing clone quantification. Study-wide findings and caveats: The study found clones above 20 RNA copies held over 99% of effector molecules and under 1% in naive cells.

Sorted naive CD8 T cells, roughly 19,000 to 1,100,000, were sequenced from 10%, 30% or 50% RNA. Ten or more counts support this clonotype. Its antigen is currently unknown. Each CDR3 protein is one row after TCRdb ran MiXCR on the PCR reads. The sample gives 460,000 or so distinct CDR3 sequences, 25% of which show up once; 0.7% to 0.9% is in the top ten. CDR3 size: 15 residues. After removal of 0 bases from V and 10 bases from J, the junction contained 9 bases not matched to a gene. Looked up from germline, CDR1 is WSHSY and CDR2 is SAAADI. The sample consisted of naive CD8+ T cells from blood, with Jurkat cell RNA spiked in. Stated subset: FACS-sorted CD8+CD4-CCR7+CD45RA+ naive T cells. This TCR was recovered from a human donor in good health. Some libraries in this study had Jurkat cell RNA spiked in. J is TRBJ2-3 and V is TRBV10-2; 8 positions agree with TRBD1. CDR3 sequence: CASSESSGGWSPQYF. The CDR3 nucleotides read TGCGCCAGCAGTGAGTCATCAGGGGGCTGGTCCCCGCAGTATTTT.